The source of this T cell receptor (beta chain) is a study of OX40 agonist ivuxolimab in advanced cancers. Looking at the study overall: Ivuxolimab, which is an agonistic anti-OX40 (CD134) antibody, was administered to the patients. Partial responses, seen in three patients, involved one hepatocellular carcinoma and two cutaneous melanomas.

The V end was cut by 4 bases, the J end by 4 bases, with 14 bases between. The CDR3 is made up of 15 amino acids. Germline CDR1 reads LNHDA; CDR2 reads SQIVND (reference sequence). Whole-study results and caveats: Among some nonresponders, normalized T-cell clonal expansion was also low. Relative to CD4+ cells, CD8+ T cells on average had more expanded clones.

This clone was picked up one time. Its antigen is currently unknown. Clones were sequenced by immunoSEQ multiplex PCR, and TCRdb holds only the in-frame ones, with some missing. Among 60,000 to 80,000 clones listed, about 91% were seen once. This sequence was found in an adult with an advanced solid tumor such as melanoma, head and neck, liver or kidney cancer. The rearrangement uses TRBV19 and TRBJ1-5; no firm D call. Material: CD4+ or CD8+ T cells sorted from blood, obtained in a trial of the OX40 agonist ivuxolimab. The CDR3 region has the DNA TGTGCCAGTAGTACCTTGGGTCTGGCAAATCAGCCCCAGCATTTT. This translates into CASSTLGLANQPQHF.